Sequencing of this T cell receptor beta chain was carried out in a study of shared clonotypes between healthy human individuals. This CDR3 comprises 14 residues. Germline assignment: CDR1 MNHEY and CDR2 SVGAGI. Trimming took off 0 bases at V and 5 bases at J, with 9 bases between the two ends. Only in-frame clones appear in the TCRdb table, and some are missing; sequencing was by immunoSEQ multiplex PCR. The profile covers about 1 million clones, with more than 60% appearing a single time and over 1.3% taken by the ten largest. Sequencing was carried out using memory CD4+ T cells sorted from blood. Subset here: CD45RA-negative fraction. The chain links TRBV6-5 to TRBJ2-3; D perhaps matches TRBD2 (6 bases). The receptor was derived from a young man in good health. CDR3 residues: CASSYSGGRDTQYF. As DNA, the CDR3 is TGTGCCAGCAGTTACTCGGGGGGTCGAGATACGCAGTATTTT.